This TCR beta chain comes out of a study of blood T cell repertoires in COVID-19. On the study more broadly: The samples span acute and convalescent COVID-19 from the United States, Italy and Spain. PBMCs, B-cell-depleted T cells, or T cells were the source of the cDNA or gDNA that made up the material.

The CDR3 consists of 16 residues. V was pared by 6 bases and J by 3 bases, with 9 bases of the junction left unmatched. Germline values: CDR1 MNHNY, CDR2 SVGAGI (reference sequence). Study processing details: Amplifying reference gene primers gave estimates of nucleated cell counts. Sequencing used immunoSEQ multiplex PCR; TCRdb keeps in-frame clones, though not all of them. That table furnishes V, J and clone size, whereas the DNA furnished D and trimming. The sample contains around 50,000 clones, 87% of which appear only once. Seattle cases were enrolled at active infection and followed longitudinally.

The source is a woman over 75 with COVID-19, enrolled during active disease. This sequence joins TRBV6-6 and TRBJ2-1, with 9 positions matching TRBD2. The sample taken for sequencing was peripheral blood. This CDR3 is CASSSPLAGNYNEQFF. The CDR3 coding sequence is TGTGCCAGCAGCTCCCCGCTAGCGGGGAACTACAATGAGCAGTTCTTC.